The text below deals with one T cell receptor (beta chain). What it binds is unknown. Profiled with immunoSEQ multiplex PCR; TCRdb holds only in-frame clones, not every one. The table records roughly 14,000 clones, about 83% of them present only once. The record originates from a study of brain metastases from non-small cell lung cancer. The trim removed 4 bases at V and 6 bases at J, leaving 7 bases unmatched. Germline V CDR1 and CDR2: SGHRS, YFSETQ. The CDR3 sequence is 14 residues long. Study results and caveats: TCR repertoires overlapped largely between brain metastases and matched primaries. T-cell infiltration was lower in brain metastases than primaries (P < 0.001). In roughly 60% of brain metastases, T-cell clones were expanded compared with matched primary tumors.

Sequences were obtained from primary lung tumor tissue. The chain recombines TRBV5-1 with TRBJ1-1, with 9 bases fitting TRBD1. The TCR comes from a donor at least 40 years old with non-small cell lung cancer. The CDR3 region has the DNA TGCGCCAGCAGCGTGACAGGGGGACGGTCTGAAGCTTTCTTT. This translates into CASSVTGGRSEAFF.